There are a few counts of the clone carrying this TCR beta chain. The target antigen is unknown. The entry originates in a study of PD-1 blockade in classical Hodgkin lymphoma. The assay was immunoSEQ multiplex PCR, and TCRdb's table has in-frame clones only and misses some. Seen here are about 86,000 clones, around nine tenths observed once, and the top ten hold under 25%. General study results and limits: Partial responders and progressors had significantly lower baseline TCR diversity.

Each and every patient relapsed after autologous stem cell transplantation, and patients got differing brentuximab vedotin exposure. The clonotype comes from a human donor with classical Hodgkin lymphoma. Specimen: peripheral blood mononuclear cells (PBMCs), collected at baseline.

In DNA form, the CDR3 reads TGTGCCTGGAGTGTGGTGGGAGCGGATACGCAGTATTTT. It encodes CAWSVVGADTQYF. This chain joins TRBV30 and TRBJ2-3, with D tentatively TRBD2 (5 bases). Germline V CDR1 and CDR2: GTSNPN, SVGIG (reference sequence). Deletions cut 0 bases from V and 6 bases from J, with 10 bases between. The CDR3 loop spans 13 amino acids.